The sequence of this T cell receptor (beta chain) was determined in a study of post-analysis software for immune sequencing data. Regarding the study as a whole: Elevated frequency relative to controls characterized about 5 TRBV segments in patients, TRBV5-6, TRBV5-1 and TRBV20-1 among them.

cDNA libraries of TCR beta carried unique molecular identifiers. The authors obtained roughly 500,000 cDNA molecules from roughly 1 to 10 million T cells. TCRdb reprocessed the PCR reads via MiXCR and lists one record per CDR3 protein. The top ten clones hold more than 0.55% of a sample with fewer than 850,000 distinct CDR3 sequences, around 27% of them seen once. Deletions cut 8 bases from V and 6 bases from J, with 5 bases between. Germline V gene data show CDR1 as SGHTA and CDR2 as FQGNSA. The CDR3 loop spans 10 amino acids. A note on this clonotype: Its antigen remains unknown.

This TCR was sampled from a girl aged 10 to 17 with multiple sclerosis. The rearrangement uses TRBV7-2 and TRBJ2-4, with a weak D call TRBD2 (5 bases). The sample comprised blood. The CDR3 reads CASGLNIQYF. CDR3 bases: TGTGCCAGCGGACTAAACATTCAGTACTTC.